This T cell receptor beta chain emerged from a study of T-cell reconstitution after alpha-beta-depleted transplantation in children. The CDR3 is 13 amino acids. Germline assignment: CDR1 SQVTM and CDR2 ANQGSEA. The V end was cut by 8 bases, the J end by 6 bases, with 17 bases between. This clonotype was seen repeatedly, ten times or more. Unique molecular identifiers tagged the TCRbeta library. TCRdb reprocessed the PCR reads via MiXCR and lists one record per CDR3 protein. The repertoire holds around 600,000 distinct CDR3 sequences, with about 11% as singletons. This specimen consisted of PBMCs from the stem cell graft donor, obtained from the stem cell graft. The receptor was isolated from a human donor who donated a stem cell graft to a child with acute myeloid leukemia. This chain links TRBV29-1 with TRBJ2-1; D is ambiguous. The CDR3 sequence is CSTGPHGLNEQFF. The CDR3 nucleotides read TGCAGCACCGGGCCCCACGGGCTCAATGAGCAGTTCTTC.